A single T cell receptor (beta chain) is shown here with its context. Its antigen remains unidentified. TCRdb fed the reads into MiXCR, producing one record per CDR3 protein. The sample shows 170,000 or so distinct CDR3 sequences, approximately 17% of them seen only once. The germline gives CDR1 SGHVS, CDR2 FNYEAQ. V was cut by 5 bases and J by 3 bases, with 11 bases left in between. This CDR3 has 13 residues. The data originate from a study of T cell repertoires in cytomegalovirus infection. Study at large: Both a matching HLA type and CMV infection were indicated by public TCR beta signatures. The study, taken as a whole, reports: Summed public TCR beta family frequency identified CMV carriers bearing the relevant HLA. HLA-C-restricted, CMV-specific TCR beta clonotypes were dominant ex vivo.

This rearrangement joins TRBV7-6 to TRBJ2-7; D possibly corresponds to TRBD2 (5 bases). This clonotype was obtained from a human donor in good health (CMV status not recorded). Some clones in this sample may be carry-over from other donors' samples. The sequencing sample was made of CD8+ T cells from PBMCs. The CDR3 spells CASSLNRDYEQYF. CDR3 nucleotides: TGTGCCAGCAGCCTAAACCGGGACTACGAGCAGTACTTC.